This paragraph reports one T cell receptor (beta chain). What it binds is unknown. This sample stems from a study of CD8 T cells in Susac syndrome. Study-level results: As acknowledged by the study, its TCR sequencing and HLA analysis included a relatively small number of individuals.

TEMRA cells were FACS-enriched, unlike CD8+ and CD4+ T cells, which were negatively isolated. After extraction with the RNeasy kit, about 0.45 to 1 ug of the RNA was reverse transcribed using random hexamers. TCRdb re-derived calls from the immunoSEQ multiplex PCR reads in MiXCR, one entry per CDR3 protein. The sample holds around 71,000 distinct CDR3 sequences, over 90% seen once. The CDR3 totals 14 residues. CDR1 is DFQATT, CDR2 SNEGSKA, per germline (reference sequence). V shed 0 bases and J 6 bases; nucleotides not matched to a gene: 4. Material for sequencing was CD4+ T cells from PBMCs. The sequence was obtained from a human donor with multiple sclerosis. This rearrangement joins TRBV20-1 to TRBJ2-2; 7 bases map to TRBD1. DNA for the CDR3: TGCAGTGCTAGAGAATTAGGGGGCGCCGGGGAGCTGTTTTTT. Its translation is CSARELGGAGELFF.